Sequencing of this TCR beta chain was carried out in a study of identifying expanded T cells in peripheral blood. Clones were sequenced by immunoSEQ multiplex PCR, and TCRdb holds only the in-frame ones, with some missing. This sample has just under 65,000 clones, with around 87% found just once. Germline loops: CDR1 SGHTA, CDR2 FQGNSA. The ends were cut back, 5 bases at V and 6 bases at J, with 10 bases in the middle. The CDR3 covers 13 residues. The sequence was collected from a person aged 18 to 75 in good health. The chain carries TRBV7-2 and TRBJ2-2; no clear D gene. The sample consisted of blood. The CDR3 DNA reads TGTGCCAGCAGCCCGGACCAACCCGGGGAGCTGTTTTTT. Translation gives CASSPDQPGELFF.